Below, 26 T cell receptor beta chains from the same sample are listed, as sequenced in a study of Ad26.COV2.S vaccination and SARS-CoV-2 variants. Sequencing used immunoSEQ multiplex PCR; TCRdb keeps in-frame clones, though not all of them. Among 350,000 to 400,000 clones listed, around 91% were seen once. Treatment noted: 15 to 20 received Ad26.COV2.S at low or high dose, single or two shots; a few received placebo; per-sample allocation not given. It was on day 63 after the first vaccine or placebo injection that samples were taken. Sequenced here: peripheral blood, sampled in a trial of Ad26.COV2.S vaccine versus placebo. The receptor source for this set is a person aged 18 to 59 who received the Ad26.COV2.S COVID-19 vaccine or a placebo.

The CDR3 reads CASSLAQASSGNTIYF. The CDR3 DNA reads as TGTGCCAGCAGCTTAGCACAGGCGAGCTCTGGAAACACCATATATTTT. The rearrangement links TRBV7-6 to TRBJ1-3, with D perhaps TRBD1 (5 bases). With 0 bases removed from V and 0 bases from J, the gap between germline ends came to 9 bases. CDR3 length: 16 amino acids. Germline-derived CDR1 and CDR2 are SGHVS and FNYEAQ. The full variable domain, its missing parts supplied by reference TRBV7-6 and TRBJ1-3, is GAGVSQSPRYKVTKRGQDVALRCDPISGHVSLYWYRQALGQGPEFLTYFNYEAQQDKSGLPNDRFSAERPEGSISTLTIQRTEQRDSAMYRCASSLAQASSGNTIYFGEGSWLTVV.

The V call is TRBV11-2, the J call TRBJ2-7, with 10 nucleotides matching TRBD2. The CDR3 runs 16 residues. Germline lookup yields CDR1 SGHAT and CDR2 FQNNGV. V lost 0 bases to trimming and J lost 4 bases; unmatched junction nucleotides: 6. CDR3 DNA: TGTGCCAGCAGCTTAGATCAGTGGACTAGCGGATACGAGCAGTACTTC. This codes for CASSLDQWTSGYEQYF.

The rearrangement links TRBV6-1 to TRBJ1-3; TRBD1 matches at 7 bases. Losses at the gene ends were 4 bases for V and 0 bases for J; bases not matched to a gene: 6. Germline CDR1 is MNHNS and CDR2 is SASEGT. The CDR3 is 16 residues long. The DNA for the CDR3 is TGTGCCAGCAGTGCCACAGGGGCTTACTCTGGAAACACCATATATTTT. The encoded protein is CASSATGAYSGNTIYF.

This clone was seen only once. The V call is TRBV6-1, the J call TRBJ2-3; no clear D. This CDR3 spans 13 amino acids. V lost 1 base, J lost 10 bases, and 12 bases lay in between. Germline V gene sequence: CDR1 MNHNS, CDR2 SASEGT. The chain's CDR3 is CASSEGLPDPQYF. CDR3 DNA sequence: TGTGCCAGCAGTGAAGGACTCCCAGACCCGCAGTATTTT.

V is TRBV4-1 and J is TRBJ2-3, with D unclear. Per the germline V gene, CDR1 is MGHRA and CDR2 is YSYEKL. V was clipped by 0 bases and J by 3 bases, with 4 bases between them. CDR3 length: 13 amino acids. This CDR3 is CASSQDWTDTQYF. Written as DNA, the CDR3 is TGCGCCAGCAGCCAAGATTGGACAGATACGCAGTATTTT.

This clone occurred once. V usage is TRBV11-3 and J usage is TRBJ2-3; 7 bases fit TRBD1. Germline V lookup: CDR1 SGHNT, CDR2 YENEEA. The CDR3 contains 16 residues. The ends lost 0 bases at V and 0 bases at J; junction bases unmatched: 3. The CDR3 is CASSLEGQTSTDTQYF. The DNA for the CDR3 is TGTGCCAGCAGCTTAGAGGGACAGACTAGCACAGATACGCAGTATTTT.

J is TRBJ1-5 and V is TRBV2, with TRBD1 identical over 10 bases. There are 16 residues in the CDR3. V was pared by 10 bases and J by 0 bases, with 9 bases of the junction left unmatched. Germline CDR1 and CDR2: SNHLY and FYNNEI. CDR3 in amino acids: CATGQGGLYSNQPQHF. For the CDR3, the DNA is TGTGCCACCGGACAGGGGGGCCTTTATAGCAATCAGCCCCAGCATTTT.

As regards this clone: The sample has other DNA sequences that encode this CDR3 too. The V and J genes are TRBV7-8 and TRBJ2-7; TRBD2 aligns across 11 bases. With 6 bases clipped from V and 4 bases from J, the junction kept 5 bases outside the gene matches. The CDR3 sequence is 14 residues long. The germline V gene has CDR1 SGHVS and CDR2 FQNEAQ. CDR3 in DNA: TGTGCCAGCAGTTCAACTAGCGGGAGATACGAGCAGTACTTC. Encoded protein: CASSSTSGRYEQYF.

The CDR3 protein is CAWSVDSDTEAFF. The CDR3 DNA follows: TGTGCCTGGAGTGTCGATTCTGACACTGAAGCTTTCTTT. This sequence joins TRBV30 and TRBJ1-1; D is ambiguous. Trimming cost V 0 bases and J 3 bases, with 8 bases left between them. There are 13 residues in the CDR3. CDR1 and CDR2 from the germline V gene are GTSNPN and SVGIG (reference sequence). The complete variable domain, with remaining parts taken from reference TRBV30 and TRBJ1-1, reads SQTIHQWPATLVQPVGSPLSLECTVEGTSNPNLYWYRQAAGRGLQLLFYSVGIGQISSEVPQNLSASRPQDRQFILSSKKLLLSDSGFYLCAWSVDSDTEAFFGQGTRLTVV.

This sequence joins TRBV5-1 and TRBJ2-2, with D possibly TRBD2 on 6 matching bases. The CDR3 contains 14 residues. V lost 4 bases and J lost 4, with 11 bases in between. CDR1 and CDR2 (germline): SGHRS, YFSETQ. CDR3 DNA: TGCGCCAGCAGCCCGGGACTTATCACCGGGGAGCTGTTTTTT. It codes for CASSPGLITGELFF.

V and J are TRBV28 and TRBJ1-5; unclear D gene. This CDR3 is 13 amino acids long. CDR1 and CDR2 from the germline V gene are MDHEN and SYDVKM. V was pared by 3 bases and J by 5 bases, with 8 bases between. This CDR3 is CASSFFGDQPQHF. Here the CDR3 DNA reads TGTGCCAGCAGTTTTTTCGGGGATCAGCCCCAGCATTTT.

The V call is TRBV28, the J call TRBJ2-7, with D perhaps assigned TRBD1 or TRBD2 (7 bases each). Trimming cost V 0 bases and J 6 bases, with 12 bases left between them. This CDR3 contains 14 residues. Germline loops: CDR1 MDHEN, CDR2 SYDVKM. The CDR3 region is CASSLWSRGGEQYF. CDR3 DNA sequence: TGTGCCAGCAGTTTATGGAGCAGGGGGGGCGAGCAGTACTTC.

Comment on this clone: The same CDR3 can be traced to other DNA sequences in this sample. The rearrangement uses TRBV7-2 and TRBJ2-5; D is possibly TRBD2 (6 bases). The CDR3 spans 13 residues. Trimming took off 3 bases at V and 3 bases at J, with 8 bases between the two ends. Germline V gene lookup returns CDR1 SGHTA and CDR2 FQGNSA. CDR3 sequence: CASSFSGEETQYF. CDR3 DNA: TGTGCCAGCAGCTTCTCGGGGGAAGAGACCCAGTACTTC.

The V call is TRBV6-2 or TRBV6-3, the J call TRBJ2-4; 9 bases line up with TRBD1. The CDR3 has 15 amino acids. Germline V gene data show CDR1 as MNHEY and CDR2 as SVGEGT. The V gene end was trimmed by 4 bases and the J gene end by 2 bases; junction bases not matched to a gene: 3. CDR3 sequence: CASSSGTGTKNIQYF. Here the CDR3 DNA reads TGTGCCAGCAGTTCCGGGACAGGGACCAAAAACATTCAGTACTTC.

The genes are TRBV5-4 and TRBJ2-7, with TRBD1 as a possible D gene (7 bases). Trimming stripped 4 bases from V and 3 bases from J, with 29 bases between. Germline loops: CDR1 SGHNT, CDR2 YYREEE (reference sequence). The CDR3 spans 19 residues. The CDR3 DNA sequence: TGTGCCAGCAGCCCCGGGAGCCGGGACAGAGTCTCTGACCACTACGAGCAGTACTTC. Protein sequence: CASSPGSRDRVSDHYEQYF.

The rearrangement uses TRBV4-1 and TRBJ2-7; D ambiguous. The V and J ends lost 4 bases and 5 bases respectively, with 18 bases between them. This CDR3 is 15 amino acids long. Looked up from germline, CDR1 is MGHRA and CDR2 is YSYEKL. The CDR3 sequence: CASSPYPGRVDEQYF. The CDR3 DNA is TGCGCCAGCAGCCCCTATCCCGGTAGGGTGGACGAGCAGTACTTC.

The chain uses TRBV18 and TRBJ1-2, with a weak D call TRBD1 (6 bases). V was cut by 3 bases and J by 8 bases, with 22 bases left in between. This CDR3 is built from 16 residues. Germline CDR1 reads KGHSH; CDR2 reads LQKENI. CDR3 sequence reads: CASSPSQGPRAWGYTF. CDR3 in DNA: TGTGCCAGCTCACCGAGTCAGGGGCCCCGAGCTTGGGGCTACACCTTC.

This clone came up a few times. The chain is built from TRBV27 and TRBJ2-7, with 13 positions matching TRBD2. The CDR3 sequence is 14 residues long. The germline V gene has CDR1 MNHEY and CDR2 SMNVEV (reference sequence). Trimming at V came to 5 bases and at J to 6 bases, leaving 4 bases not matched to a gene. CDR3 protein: CASSPGLAGTEQYF. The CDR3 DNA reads TGTGCCAGCAGTCCGGGACTAGCGGGAACCGAGCAGTACTTC.

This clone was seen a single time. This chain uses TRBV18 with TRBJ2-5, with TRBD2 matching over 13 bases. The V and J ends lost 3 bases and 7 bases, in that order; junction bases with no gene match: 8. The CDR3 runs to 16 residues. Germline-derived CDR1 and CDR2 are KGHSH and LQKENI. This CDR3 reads CASSPGLAGDAGTQYF. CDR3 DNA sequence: TGTGCCAGCTCACCCGGACTAGCGGGGGACGCCGGGACCCAGTACTTC.

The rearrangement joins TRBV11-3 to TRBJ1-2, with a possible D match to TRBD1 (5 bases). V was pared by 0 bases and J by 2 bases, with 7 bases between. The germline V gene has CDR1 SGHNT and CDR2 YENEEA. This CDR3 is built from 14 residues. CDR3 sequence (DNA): TGTGCCAGCAGCTTAGATGGGGGAAACTATGGCTACACCTTC. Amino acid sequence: CASSLDGGNYGYTF.

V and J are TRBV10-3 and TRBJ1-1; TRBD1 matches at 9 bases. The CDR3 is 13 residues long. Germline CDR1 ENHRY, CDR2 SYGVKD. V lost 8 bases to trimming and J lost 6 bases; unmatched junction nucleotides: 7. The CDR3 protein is CAIRDRVSSEAFF. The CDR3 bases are TGTGCCATCCGGGACAGGGTTTCCTCTGAAGCTTTCTTT.

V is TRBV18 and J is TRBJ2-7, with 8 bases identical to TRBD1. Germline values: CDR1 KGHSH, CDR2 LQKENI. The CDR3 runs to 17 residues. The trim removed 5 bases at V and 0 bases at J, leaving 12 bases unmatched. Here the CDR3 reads CASSSKTGTGASYEQYF. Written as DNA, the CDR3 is TGTGCCAGCTCATCAAAGACTGGGACAGGTGCCTCCTACGAGCAGTACTTC.

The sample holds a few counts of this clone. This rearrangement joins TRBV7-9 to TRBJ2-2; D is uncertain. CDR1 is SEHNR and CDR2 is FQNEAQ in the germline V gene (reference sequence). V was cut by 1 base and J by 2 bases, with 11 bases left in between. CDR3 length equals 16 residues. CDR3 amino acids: CASSLGRTLNTGELFF. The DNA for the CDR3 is TGTGCCAGCAGCTTAGGGCGGACCTTAAACACCGGGGAGCTGTTTTTT.

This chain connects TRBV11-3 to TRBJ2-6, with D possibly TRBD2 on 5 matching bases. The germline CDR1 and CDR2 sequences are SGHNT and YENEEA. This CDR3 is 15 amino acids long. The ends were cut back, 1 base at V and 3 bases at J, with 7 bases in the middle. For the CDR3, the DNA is TGTGCCAGCAGCTTAGCGGGAATTGGGGCCAACGTCCTGACTTTC. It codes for CASSLAGIGANVLTF.

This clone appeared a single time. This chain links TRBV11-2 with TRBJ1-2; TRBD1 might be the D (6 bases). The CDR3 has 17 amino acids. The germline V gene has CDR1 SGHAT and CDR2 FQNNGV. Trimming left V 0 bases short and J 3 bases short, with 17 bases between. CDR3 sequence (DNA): TGTGCCAGCAGCTTAGATCAGGGGACTTTAGCCGACTATGGCTACACCTTC. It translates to CASSLDQGTLADYGYTF.

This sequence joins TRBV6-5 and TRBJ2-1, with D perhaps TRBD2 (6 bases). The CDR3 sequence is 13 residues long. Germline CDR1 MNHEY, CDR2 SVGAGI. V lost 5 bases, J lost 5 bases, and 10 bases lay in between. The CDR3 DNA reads TGTGCCAGCAGTCGTGCGGGGAACAATGAGCAGTTCTTC. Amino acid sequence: CASSRAGNNEQFF.